A single sample gave rise to the 14 T cell receptor beta chains below, sequenced in a study of T cell responses to AZD1222 COVID-19 vaccine. This table comes from immunoSEQ multiplex PCR, and its TCRdb copy is limited to in-frame clones, with some not included. The top ten hold 16% of the sample, which has some 100,000 clones, 85% to 90% seen once. Here the sequenced sample was peripheral blood, taken on day 0 of AZD1222 vaccination. These receptors originate from an adult in good health.

This clone was seen a single time. This chain links TRBV6-6 with TRBJ2-1, with 14 bases aligning to TRBD2. The CDR3 is 19 residues long. V was pared by 5 bases and J by 8 bases, with 17 bases of the junction left unmatched. Germline V lookup: CDR1 MNHNY, CDR2 SVGAGI (reference sequence). The CDR3: CASSPIGTSGSPPYDEQFF. CDR3 DNA sequence: TGTGCCAGCAGTCCCATTGGGACTAGCGGGAGCCCACCTTATGATGAGCAGTTCTTC.

The chain couples TRBV6-6 to TRBJ1-2; 8 bases align to TRBD1. The germline CDR1 and CDR2 sequences are MNHNY and SVGAGI (reference sequence). V was clipped by 7 bases and J by 2 bases; unmatched bases: 6. This CDR3 is built from 14 residues. CDR3 sequence reads: CASIGAGGNYGYTF. DNA of the CDR3: TGTGCCAGCATAGGAGCAGGGGGCAACTATGGCTACACCTTC.

The rearrangement uses TRBV4-1 and TRBJ1-3; no clear D gene. Germline CDR1 reads MGHRA; CDR2 reads YSYEKL. This CDR3 has 13 residues. Between the trimmed V and J ends, which lost 0 bases and 6 bases, there was a span of 6 bases. The CDR3 loop reads CASSQDHLNTIYF. The CDR3 DNA is TGCGCCAGCAGCCAAGATCATCTAAACACCATATATTTT.

J is TRBJ2-4 and V is TRBV7-9; TRBD1 matches at 8 bases. The CDR3 contains 18 residues. The V and J ends lost 1 base and 8 bases, in that order; junction bases with no gene match: 16. Germline CDR1 SEHNR, CDR2 FQNEAQ (reference sequence). For the CDR3, the DNA is TGTGCCAGCAGCTTAGTCCCGGGACAGGATCTTGGGGGACACATTCAGTACTTC. Its protein product is CASSLVPGQDLGGHIQYF.

The V call is TRBV5-1, the J call TRBJ2-2; TRBD1 matches at 8 bases. The CDR3 consists of 16 residues. V trimming: 4 bases; J trimming: 3 bases; junction bases outside the gene matches: 8. Germline V CDR1 and CDR2: SGHRS, YFSETQ. The CDR3 sequence is CASSPRGPGDTGELFF. The CDR3 region has the DNA TGCGCCAGCAGCCCCAGGGGGCCAGGGGACACCGGGGAGCTGTTTTTT.

V gene TRBV19 combines with J gene TRBJ2-2, with a tentative D call TRBD1 (6 bases). Trimming stripped 9 bases from V and 3 bases from J, with 8 bases between. The CDR3 is 12 amino acids. The germline CDR1 and CDR2 sequences are LNHDA and SQIVND (reference sequence). DNA for the CDR3: TGTGCCAGCTGGACAGACACCGGGGAGCTGTTTTTT. It yields the protein CASWTDTGELFF.

The V and J genes are TRBV5-1 and TRBJ1-2; possibly TRBD1 for D (6 bases). Trimming took off 4 bases at V and 0 bases at J, with 22 bases between the two ends. Germline lookup yields CDR1 SGHRS and CDR2 YFSETQ. The CDR3 loop spans 18 amino acids. The CDR3 is CASSQLGTNYFSNYGYTF. Here the CDR3 DNA reads TGCGCCAGCAGCCAGCTTGGGACAAATTATTTCTCTAACTATGGCTACACCTTC.

The gene calls are TRBV7-8 and TRBJ1-5; 7 bases are a match to TRBD1. The CDR3 contains 14 residues. Germline V gene data show CDR1 as SGHVS and CDR2 as FQNEAQ. V lost 1 base, J lost 6 bases, and 3 bases stayed unmatched. The CDR3 loop reads CASSLDRGSQPQHF. The CDR3 bases are TGTGCCAGCAGCTTAGACAGGGGCAGTCAGCCCCAGCATTTT.

This clone is a singleton in its sample. The chain joins TRBV11-3 to TRBJ2-1; D is unclear. Germline-derived CDR1 and CDR2 are SGHNT and YENEEA. The V and J ends lost 3 bases and 4 bases respectively, with 7 bases between them. The CDR3 is 13 residues long. The CDR3 DNA reads TGTGCCAGCAGCTTCGCTCGGTACAATGAGCAGTTCTTC. Protein sequence: CASSFARYNEQFF.

The gene calls are TRBV7-2 and TRBJ2-2; TRBD2 agrees at 16 bases. The CDR3 runs to 18 residues. Germline lookup yields CDR1 SGHTA and CDR2 FQGNSA. The V gene end was trimmed by 4 bases and the J gene end by 5 bases; junction bases not matched to a gene: 7. CDR3 loop: CASSSGTSGRARTGELFF. CDR3 coding DNA: TGTGCCAGCAGCTCGGGGACTAGCGGGAGGGCCAGGACCGGGGAGCTGTTTTTT.

The chain joins TRBV19 to TRBJ2-2; D is unclear. In germline, CDR1 is LNHDA, CDR2 SQIVND (reference sequence). Trimming removed 7 bases from V and 1 base from J, with 7 bases in between. The CDR3 is 13 residues long. CDR3 loop: CASKSRNTGELFF. The CDR3 DNA is TGTGCCAGTAAATCCAGGAACACCGGGGAGCTGTTTTTT.

V and J are TRBV28 and TRBJ1-4; D unresolved. The CDR3 spans 15 residues. V lost 8 bases and J lost 0, with 13 bases in between. Germline V gene data show CDR1 as MDHEN and CDR2 as SYDVKM. CDR3 loop: CASAPPGTTNEKLFF. The CDR3 DNA reads as TGTGCCAGCGCCCCCCCCGGGACAACTAATGAAAAACTGTTTTTT.

CDR3: CASSQGLRGRPPRGRNTEAFF. CDR3 sequence (DNA): TGTGCCAGCAGCCAAGGGCTACGAGGACGACCCCCCCGAGGACGTAACACTGAAGCTTTCTTT. This rearrangement joins TRBV14 to TRBJ1-1; no firm D call. V lost 1 base, J lost 2 bases, and 29 bases lay in between. This CDR3 comprises 21 residues. In germline, CDR1 is SGHDN, CDR2 FVKESK.

The V call is TRBV15, the J call TRBJ2-5, with 7 bases lining up with TRBD1. Germline V gene sequence: CDR1 LNHNV, CDR2 YYDKDF (reference sequence). V gave up 0 bases and J gave up 11 bases; unmatched junction bases: 9. This CDR3 spans 14 amino acids. CDR3 bases: TGTGCCACCAGCAGAGATCCTATACCGACAGGGCAGTACTTC. It encodes CATSRDPIPTGQYF.